This T cell receptor beta chain was recorded in a study of long-term antiretroviral therapy in people with HIV. About the study: Collection dates of the earliest samples fall about a decade before the 2015 immediate-ART recommendation. Broader study findings: Post-treatment diversity went higher with ART but stayed below transplant donor controls.

Per individual, the PBMC samples numbered at least one pre-ART and at least two post-ART. Samples were assayed with immunoSEQ v3.0 at survey level. Per-sample targets for sequencing were roughly 40,000-55,000 T-cell genomes. The table came from immunoSEQ multiplex PCR; TCRdb's copy has only in-frame clones and leaves some out. The data show 20,000 or so clones, roughly 84% seen once. On this clone itself: Its matching antigen is unknown.

The sequencing used unsorted PBMCs, collected 0.9 years after starting antiretroviral therapy. The sequence was collected from a man younger than 30 with HIV.

The CDR3 DNA reads as TGTGCCAGCAGCTACAGGGGAGCAGATACGCAGTATTTT. Protein sequence: CASSYRGADTQYF. V gene TRBV5-4 combines with J gene TRBJ2-3, with 7 bases fitting TRBD1. CDR3 size: 13 residues. J was trimmed by 4 bases and V by 3 bases; bases with no gene match: 2. Germline CDR1 SGHNT, CDR2 YYREEE (reference sequence).